The following is a TCR beta chain sequence with its context. Its specificity is unknown. The PCR had 60 Vbeta and 13 Jbeta primers. Repertoires were generated with immunoSEQ multiplex PCR, while TCRdb's copy carries only in-frame clones and drops some. The table records around 170,000 clones, roughly 71% of them present only once. This specimen comes from a study of cytomegalovirus exposure and HLA in healthy donors. The donors (healthy individuals) were bone marrow donors. Study-level findings and limits: When analyzed later, a missense DCLRE1C variant was found to be linked to TCR beta V- and J-gene trimming. According to a later analysis, most TCR beta chains associated with CMV appeared HLA-restricted. The sole available immune exposure information was CMV serostatus.

CDR3 length equals 14 residues. Trimming cost V 5 bases and J 7 bases; bases outside gene matches: 6. CDR1 and CDR2 from the germline V gene are SGHAT and FQNNGV. The sample comprised PBMCs. This TCR was recovered from a girl aged 5 to 17 in good health and CMV-seronegative. The chain combines TRBV11-2 with TRBJ1-5, with 9 positions matching TRBD1. The chain's CDR3 is CASSPGQGWQPQHF. The CDR3 bases are TGTGCCAGCAGCCCTGGACAGGGGTGGCAGCCCCAGCATTTT.